Sequencing of this T cell receptor beta chain was carried out in a study of post-analysis software for immune sequencing data. Study-level information: The courses of disease that were included comprised relapsing-remitting, secondary progressive and progressive-relapsing multiple sclerosis. General study results and limits: TRBV segments more frequent in patients than in controls numbered five and included TRBV5-6, TRBV5-1 and TRBV20-1. Those with multiple sclerosis, the patient group, showed significantly lower normalized Chao1 diversity than controls. Samples from a shared batch, those prepared together, strongly co-clustered by F measure.

Comment on this clonotype: Its antigen remains unidentified.

The CDR3 contains 14 residues. Trimming pared 5 bases from V and 6 bases from J, leaving 14 bases between. The V gene's germline CDR1 is SEHNR and CDR2 FQNEAQ (reference sequence). cDNA libraries of TCR beta carried unique molecular identifiers. The yield from about 1 to 10 million T cells was roughly 500,000 cDNA molecules in total. TCRdb passed the PCR reads through MiXCR, listing each CDR3 protein once. Among 600,000 to 700,000 distinct CDR3 sequences listed, over 45% were seen once. Sequencing used blood. The chain links TRBV7-9 to TRBJ2-1; D perhaps matches TRBD1 (5 bases). The sequence derives from a girl aged 2 to 9 with multiple sclerosis. The CDR3: CASSPNVRANEQFF. In DNA form, the CDR3 reads TGTGCCAGCAGCCCTAACGTCAGGGCCAATGAGCAGTTCTTC.